This entry features one TCR beta chain sequence. Its antigen is as yet unknown. Germline and junction disagree at one end, which may indicate a read error. CDR3 length equals 14 residues. Germline CDR1 MNHNS, CDR2 SASEGT. Produced via immunoSEQ multiplex PCR; TCRdb's table is partial and in-frame only. The data show more than 2 million clones, nearly 97% seen once. These data belong to a study of shared clonotypes between healthy human individuals. Study-level results: In several donors, around 5% of naive CD4 clonotypes appeared in common.

This sequence was found in a man aged 18 to 29 in good health. Sequenced sample: naive CD4+ T cells sorted from blood. Subset defined: CD45RA+ positively selected. This chain joins TRBV6-1 and TRBJ2-7; D call uncertain. As DNA, the CDR3 is TGTGCCAGCAGAGAAGGACCTATAAACTACGAGCAGTACTTC. Its protein product is CASREGPINYEQYF.